A selection of T cell receptor beta chains follows, all from one sample in a study of vaccination effects on CD4 cells after COVID-19. These receptors lack a known antigen. This table comes from immunoSEQ multiplex PCR, and its TCRdb copy is limited to in-frame clones, with some not included. The sample records tens of thousands of clones, around 81% being singletons. The sample here was CD4+ T cells from PBMCs cultured with HCoV-229E spike peptides, taken after COVID-19 vaccination. The receptors were sampled from a human donor who received a COVID-19 vaccine. The CDR3 runs from the conserved cysteine through the conserved F or W. Each record gives: CDR3 length, V gene, clone size, J gene, D gene, CDR3 protein, CDR3 DNA. A D gene is named only where the DNA matches it firmly. Part of the rows lack a size; the others show once, few, many or a class for expanded clones.

13	TRBV9	-	TRBJ2-2	-	CASSVGGFGELFF	TGTGCCAGCAGCGTAGGGGGTTTCGGGGAGCTGTTTTTT
17	TRBV9	once	TRBJ2-5	TRBD2	CASSAGTSGGVQETQYF	TGTGCCAGCAGCGCCGGGACTAGCGGGGGGGTACAAGAGACCCAGTACTTC
15	TRBV5-1	-	TRBJ1-1	-	CASSLAAGVNTEAFF	TGCGCCAGCAGCTTGGCGGCAGGGGTCAACACTGAAGCTTTCTTT
17	TRBV18	-	TRBJ2-2	TRBD2	CASSPPHFGGIPGELFF	TGTGCCAGCTCACCACCTCATTTCGGGGGGATCCCCGGGGAGCTGTTTTTT
16	TRBV7-2	-	TRBJ2-5	TRBD2	CASSLRTSGGAETQYF	TGTGCCAGCAGCTTACGGACTAGCGGGGGGGCGGAGACCCAGTACTTC
15	TRBV24-1	-	TRBJ1-2	TRBD1	CATSDTGQGHYGYTF	TGTGCCACCAGTGATACAGGACAGGGTCACTATGGCTACACCTTC
15	TRBV18	few	TRBJ1-1	-	CASSPQRRANTEAFF	TGTGCCAGCTCACCACAAAGGAGGGCGAACACTGAAGCTTTCTTT
13	TRBV24-1	-	TRBJ1-2	-	CATSDSGRGGYTF	TGTGCCACCAGTGATTCGGGGAGGGGCGGCTACACCTTC
15	TRBV30	-	TRBJ1-1	TRBD1	CAWQPGQGLNTEAFF	TGTGCCTGGCAGCCGGGACAGGGCCTGAACACTGAAGCTTTCTTT
17	TRBV6-1	-	TRBJ2-5	TRBD2	CASSEWLAGGLEKTQYF	TGTGCCAGCAGTGAATGGCTAGCGGGGGGGCTTGAGAAGACCCAGTACTTC
14	TRBV28	-	TRBJ1-1	-	CASRGGGGNTEAFF	TGTGCCAGCAGAGGAGGGGGGGGGAACACTGAAGCTTTCTTT
16	TRBV7-9	few	TRBJ1-6	TRBD1	CASSSTAGTGFSPLHF	TGTGCCAGCAGCTCAACCGCCGGGACAGGGTTTTCACCCCTCCACTTT
14	TRBV7-6	once	TRBJ1-1	-	CASSLESGYTEAFF	TGTGCCAGCAGCTTAGAGTCAGGGTACACTGAAGCTTTCTTT
14	TRBV29-1	-	TRBJ1-1	-	CSVDLGQLGTEAFF	TGCAGCGTTGATTTAGGACAGTTGGGCACTGAAGCTTTCTTT
14	TRBV29-1	-	TRBJ1-2	-	CSVEDPQGKHGYTF	TGCAGCGTTGAAGATCCGCAGGGAAAGCATGGCTACACCTTC